A selection of T cell receptor beta chains follows, all from one sample in a study of CD8 T cells in Susac syndrome. From the immunoSEQ multiplex PCR reads, TCRdb called clonotypes with MiXCR, one entry per CDR3 protein. The sample yields roughly 120,000 distinct CDR3 sequences, less than 95% seen once. Sequences were obtained from CD4+ T cells from PBMCs. The receptors shown here come from a human donor in good health. The CDR3 runs from the conserved cysteine through the conserved F or W. The D gene is left open where the match is weak. Clone size is stated in some rows and not others, as once, few, many or a class when expanded.

clone_size	d_call	v_call	j_call	cdr3_nt	cdr3_aa
-	TRBD2	TRBV9	TRBJ2-5	TGTGCCAGCAGCGTGGCAGCGGGAGGGCCAGGGGAGACCCAGTACTTC	CASSVAAGGPGETQYF
-	-	TRBV20-1	TRBJ1-5	TGCAGCTGGGGGGCGAGGGGACAGCCCCAGCATTTT	CSWGARGQPQHF
-	-	TRBV20-1	TRBJ2-5	TGCAGTGCTGGGAGACAAGAGACCCAGTACTTC	CSAGRQETQYF
-	TRBD2	TRBV20-1	TRBJ2-7	TGCAGTGCTGCGGGAGGGGTATCAGACGAGCAGTACTTC	CSAAGGVSDEQYF
-	TRBD2	TRBV6-1	TRBJ2-5	TGTGCCAGCATGAGCGGGGGGTCAGAGACCCAGTACTTC	CASMSGGSETQYF
few	-	TRBV5-1	TRBJ1-1	TGCGCCAGCAGCTTGGAGGCACGGGGGTTTAGCACTGAAGCTTTCTTT	CASSLEARGFSTEAFF
-	-	TRBV9	TRBJ1-2	TGTGCCAGCAGCGGGATCCAAGCGGAGATGACCTTC	CASSGIQAEMTF
once	-	TRBV7-9	TRBJ2-7	TGTGCCAGCAGCGGCCCCGATGCCTACGAGCAGTACTTC	CASSGPDAYEQYF
once	-	TRBV9	TRBJ1-2	TGTGCCAGCAGCGTAGCTACAGGGAACAACTATGGCTACACCTTC	CASSVATGNNYGYTF
-	-	TRBV5-1	TRBJ1-1	TGCGCCAGCAGCTTGGAAACCATAACTGAAGCTTTCTTT	CASSLETITEAFF
-	TRBD1	TRBV10-3	TRBJ1-2	TGTGCCATCAGCTCTGACAGGGTCTGGGGCTACACCTTC	CAISSDRVWGYTF
-	-	TRBV4-3	TRBJ1-6	TGCGCCAGCAGCCAAGATCTCAGGTGGAGTCAAGCGACACCCCTCCACTTT	CASSQDLRWSQATPLHF
-	TRBD1	TRBV29-1	TRBJ1-6	TGCAGCGTTGCGGACAGGGTAAATTCACCCCTCCACTTT	CSVADRVNSPLHF
-	-	TRBV6-2/TRBV6-3	TRBJ1-5	TGTGCCAGCAGGGCGAACCCTACCGAAACAGGGAATCAGCCCCAGCATTTT	CASRANPTETGNQPQHF
-	-	TRBV9	TRBJ2-3	TGTGCCAGCAGCGCCCAATTGATAGCGGAGACAGATACGCAGTATTTT	CASSAQLIAETDTQYF
-	-	TRBV30	TRBJ2-5	TGTGCCTGGAGTGTAGGGCCTCGAGGGGAGACCCAGTACTTC	CAWSVGPRGETQYF
-	TRBD2	TRBV20-1	TRBJ2-1	TGCAGTGCTAGAGGTACCAGCGGGAGGGCCGGGTTTGAGCAGTTCTTC	CSARGTSGRAGFEQFF
-	-	TRBV20-1	TRBJ2-7	TGCAGTGCCCGAAGCTTGGGGGGACTCCGAACCTACGAGCAGTACTTC	CSARSLGGLRTYEQYF
-	TRBD1	TRBV7-8	TRBJ1-1	TGTGCCAGCAGCTTTATAACAGGGGGGCGGGGTGAAGCTTTCTTT	CASSFITGGRGEAFF
-	-	TRBV6-5	TRBJ1-5	TGTGCCAGCAGTTACGGGGCCGGAGGGCAGCCCCAGCATTTT	CASSYGAGGQPQHF
-	TRBD2	TRBV20-1	TRBJ2-7	TGCAGTGCTCAACGGACTTGCGGGGGATCCTACGAGCAGTACTTC	CSAQRTCGGSYEQYF
-	TRBD2	TRBV7-8	TRBJ2-7	TGTGCCAGCAGCTTCAGTGGGGGGGCCTACGAGCAGTACTTC	CASSFSGGAYEQYF
-	-	TRBV12-3/TRBV12-4	TRBJ2-7	TGTGCCAGCAGTCAACGGGGCTACACCTCCTACGAGCAGTACTTC	CASSQRGYTSYEQYF
-	TRBD1	TRBV28	TRBJ1-5	TGTGCCAGCAGTTTATCAACAGGGGGCAGACAGCCCCAGCATTTT	CASSLSTGGRQPQHF
-	-	TRBV7-8	TRBJ2-6	TGTGCCAGCAGCTTAGAAACAGGGCTAATGTCTGGGGCCAACGTCCTGACTTTC	CASSLETGLMSGANVLTF
-	-	TRBV6-2/TRBV6-3	TRBJ2-1	TGTGCCAGCAAGAGCGATGAGCAGTTCTTC	CASKSDEQFF
-	-	TRBV5-1	TRBJ2-4	TGCGCCAGCAGCTTAGAGGGCCAAAACATTCAGTACTTC	CASSLEGQNIQYF
-	TRBD1	TRBV3-1	TRBJ1-2	TGTGCCAGCAGCCAGACAGGGGGACATGGCTACACCTTC	CASSQTGGHGYTF
-	TRBD2	TRBV7-9	TRBJ2-4	TGTGCCAGCAGCCCAAGCGGGGGAAACATTCAGTACTTC	CASSPSGGNIQYF
-	-	TRBV11-2	TRBJ2-1	TGTGCCAGCACAACCCTTCTCCGGAATGAGCAGTTCTTC	CASTTLLRNEQFF
-	-	TRBV4-3	TRBJ2-3	TGCGCCAGCAGCCAAGATTTTCGGGGAGCAGATACGCAGTATTTT	CASSQDFRGADTQYF
-	-	TRBV28	TRBJ2-7	TGTGCCAGCAGCCCCTATAGCCCGGGCTACGGCGAGCAGTACTTC	CASSPYSPGYGEQYF
once	TRBD2	TRBV29-1	TRBJ2-2	TGCAGCGTAGAAAGGGGACTAGCGGGAGTTACCGGGGAGCTGTTTTTT	CSVERGLAGVTGELFF
-	-	TRBV2	TRBJ1-1	TGTGCCAGCAGCGCCGACAGCCCTGAAGGAGCTTTCTTT	CASSADSPEGAFF
-	-	TRBV5-1	TRBJ1-1	TGCGCCAGCAGCGATCAGGGAGGTGGCACTGAAGCTTTCTTT	CASSDQGGGTEAFF
-	-	TRBV12-3/TRBV12-4	TRBJ2-3	TGTGCCAGCTTATCGGGCATTAGGGGGGATACGCAGTATTTT	CASLSGIRGDTQYF
few	TRBD1	TRBV30	TRBJ1-2	TGTGCCTGGAGTAGGGACAGGGGTAACTATGGCTACACCTTC	CAWSRDRGNYGYTF
-	-	TRBV7-8	TRBJ2-2	TGTGCCAGCAGCAAACTAGTTAACACCGGGGAGCTGTTTTTT	CASSKLVNTGELFF
-	TRBD2	TRBV5-6	TRBJ2-4	TGTGCCAGCAGCACCCGACTAGCGGTCCCGGGTGCCAAAAACATTCAGTACTTC	CASSTRLAVPGAKNIQYF
once	-	TRBV28	TRBJ2-7	TGTGCCAGCATTGGGGGGGGACAGAACATCCAAAGCTCCTACGAGCAGTACTTC	CASIGGGQNIQSSYEQYF
-	TRBD2	TRBV20-1	TRBJ2-2	TGCAGTGCGGGGAGGGCGAACACCGGGGAGCTGTTTTTT	CSAGRANTGELFF
-	-	TRBV7-9	TRBJ1-4	TGTGCCAGCAGCTTAGTAGACAGTGCAACTAATGAAAAACTGTTTTTT	CASSLVDSATNEKLFF
-	-	TRBV7-8	TRBJ1-5	TGTGCCAGCAGCTTAGCGTCGGATCAGCCCCAGCATTTT	CASSLASDQPQHF
-	-	TRBV7-2	TRBJ2-7	TGTGCCAGCAGCTTTCCCTCGGACTACGAGCAGTACTTC	CASSFPSDYEQYF
-	TRBD2	TRBV9	TRBJ2-1	TGTGCCAGCAGCGTAGCTACTAGCGGGAATGAGCAGTTCTTC	CASSVATSGNEQFF